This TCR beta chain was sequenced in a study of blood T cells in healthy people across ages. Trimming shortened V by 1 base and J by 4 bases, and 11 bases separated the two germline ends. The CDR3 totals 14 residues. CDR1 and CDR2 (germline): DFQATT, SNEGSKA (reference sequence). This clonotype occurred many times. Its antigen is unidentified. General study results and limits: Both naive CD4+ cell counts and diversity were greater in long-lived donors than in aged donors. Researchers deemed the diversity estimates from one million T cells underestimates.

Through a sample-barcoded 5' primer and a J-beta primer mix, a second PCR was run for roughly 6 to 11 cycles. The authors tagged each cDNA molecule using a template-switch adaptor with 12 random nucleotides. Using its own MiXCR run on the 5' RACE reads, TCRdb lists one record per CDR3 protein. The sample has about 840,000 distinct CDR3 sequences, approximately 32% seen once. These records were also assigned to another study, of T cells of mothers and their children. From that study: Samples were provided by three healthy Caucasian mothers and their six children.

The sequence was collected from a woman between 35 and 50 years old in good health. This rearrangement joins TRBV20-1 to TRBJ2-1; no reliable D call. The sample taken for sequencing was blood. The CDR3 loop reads CSARALREYNEQFF. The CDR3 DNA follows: TGCAGTGCTAGAGCCCTTCGAGAATACAATGAGCAGTTCTTC.